This paragraph covers one T cell receptor (beta chain) sequence. Its antigen is as yet unknown. With a J-beta primer mix and a sample-barcoded 5' primer, a second PCR ran roughly 7 to 11 cycles. MiXCR, applied by TCRdb to the 5' RACE reads, yields one record per CDR3 protein. This table holds 1.5 million to 2 million distinct CDR3 sequences, over 25% found once. This entry belongs to a study of blood T cells in healthy people across ages. This CDR3 has 20 amino acids. The V gene lost 5 bases and the J gene lost 7 bases, with 36 bases spanning the gap. In germline, CDR1 is SGHAT, CDR2 FQNNGV. Overall study findings and caveats: Unsorted PBMC material precluded a definitive naive versus antigen-experienced comparison. The fall in TCR beta diversity per million T cells was roughly linear with age. The study found TCR beta diversity correlated strongly with naive T cell percentage.

Sequenced material: blood. The V call is TRBV11-2, the J call TRBJ2-7, with D perhaps matching TRBD1 or TRBD2 (7 bases each). The receptor was isolated from a woman in her 30s in good health. DNA for the CDR3: TGTGCCAGCAGCGTAGGGAGTCATTTCAGGGGGGGGGGTTCCTACAATGAGCAGTACTTC. This gives the protein CASSVGSHFRGGGSYNEQYF.